Below are 16 T cell receptor beta chains sequenced from a single sample in a study of tissue T cells after allogeneic stem cell transplantation. The assay was immunoSEQ multiplex PCR, and TCRdb's table has in-frame clones only and misses some. The table lists roughly 2,000 clones, roughly 60% of them singletons. Time point given: mouse harvest day 7 after allogeneic transplant. Each mouse received 10^7 T-cell-depleted marrow cells plus 10^6 splenic CD5+ T cells by tail vein. Sequencing was done on a sample of spleen. The source is a female BALB/c mouse given C57BL/6 T cells with graft-versus-host disease after an allogeneic hematopoietic cell transplant.

With respect to this clone: These gene names are mouse names. The read ends 1 residue shy of where the CDR3 ends; the end is completed using the germline J gene. The chain links TRBV2 to TRBJ2-4; D is undetermined. Germline CDR1 is LGHNA and CDR2 is YSYQKL. This CDR3 region has 14 residues. Trimming cost V 0 bases and J 0 bases, with 4 bases left between them. CDR3 sequence reads: CASSQDSSQNTLYF. The CDR3 bases that were read are TGTGCCAGCAGCCAAGACTCTAGTCAAAACACCTTGTAC.

This clone came up a few times. Here the gene names and germline are mouse. Read sequence stops 1 residue before the CDR3 end, and the germline J gene provides the missing end. The rearrangement joins TRBV26 to TRBJ1-4; D remains unclear. Trimming took off 3 bases at V and 4 bases at J, with 9 bases between the two ends. The germline CDR1 and CDR2 sequences are KGHPV and FQNQEV (reference sequence). The CDR3 runs 14 residues. The sequenced part of the CDR3 DNA is TGTGCCAGCAGTCTTCAGTCCTTCAACGAAAGATTATTT. This sequence encodes CASSLQSFNERLF. The full CDR3 is CASSLQSFNERLFF.

About this clone: The genes and germline here are from mouse. From the germline J gene comes the end of the CDR3, since the read stops 1 residue before it. The chain is built from TRBV3 and TRBJ2-7; 7 bases agree with TRBD1. This CDR3 is built from 14 residues. After removal of 3 bases from V and 0 bases from J, the junction contained 2 bases not matched to a gene. Per the germline V gene, CDR1 is SNHLY and CDR2 is FYNGKV (reference sequence). This CDR3 is CASSLTGISYEQYF. Partial CDR3 DNA: TGTGCCAGCAGCTTGACAGGGATCTCCTATGAACAGTAC.

Turning to this clone: Gene names and germline refer to mouse. The CDR3 end falls 1 residue outside the read, so it is completed with the germline J gene. The chain is built from TRBV12-1 and TRBJ2-5; 10 nucleotides align to TRBD1. With V trimmed by 0 bases and J by 6 bases, 2 bases remained unmatched. Germline V gene data show CDR1 as SGHSN and CDR2 as HYEKVE. The CDR3 covers 14 residues. CDR3 protein: CASSLDRGRDTQYF. CDR3 bases read: TGTGCCAGCTCTCTCGACAGGGGGCGCGACACCCAGTAC.

With respect to this clone: The gene symbols are mouse symbols. The sequence runs out 1 residue before the end of the CDR3; the remainder is reconstructed from the germline J gene. The J gene is TRBJ2-7, the V gene TRBV17; D gene ambiguous. In germline, CDR1 is MNHDT, CDR2 YYDKIL. The CDR3 is 14 residues long. Trimming took off 2 bases at V and 0 bases at J, with 8 bases between the two ends. Incomplete CDR3 DNA: TGTGCTAGCAGTAGACTACAGAGCTCCTATGAACAGTAC. It yields the protein CASSRLQSSYEQY. The whole CDR3 protein is CASSRLQSSYEQYF.

On this clone: Gene names are mouse gene names. The CDR3 is cut off 1 residue early in the read; its end comes from the germline J gene. The chain combines TRBV2 with TRBJ2-5, with 7 bases identical to TRBD2. Germline V CDR1 and CDR2: LGHNA, YSYQKL. The trim removed 0 bases at V and 6 bases at J, leaving 6 bases unmatched. This CDR3 has 15 amino acids. The covered CDR3 bases are TGTGCCAGCAGCCAAGATGGGGGGAAGGGCGACACCCAGTAC. Protein: CASSQDGGKGDTQY. The entire CDR3 sequence reads CASSQDGGKGDTQYF.

About this clone itself: Gene names denote mouse genes. The read falls 1 residue short of the CDR3 end, and the missing part is taken from the germline J gene. The chain recombines TRBV20 with TRBJ1-3; D is unclear. Per germline, CDR1 GFQATS and CDR2 STVNSAI. Trimming removed 5 bases from V and 0 bases from J, with 5 bases in between. The CDR3 length is 12 residues. CDR3 residues: CGAYNSGNTLYF. CDR3 DNA (partial): TGTGGTGCTTACAATTCTGGAAATACGCTCTAT.

Concerning this clone: Gene names refer to mouse genes. The sequence runs out 1 residue before the end of the CDR3; the remainder is reconstructed from the germline J gene. The chain recombines TRBV13-2 with TRBJ1-4; 8 nucleotides line up with TRBD1. Germline V CDR1 and CDR2: NNHNN, SYGAGS (reference sequence). This CDR3 spans 14 amino acids. V lost 5 bases, J lost 2 bases, and 2 bases stayed unmatched. The covered CDR3 bases are TGTGCCAGCGGAAGGGACAGGTCCAACGAAAGATTATTT. Its translation is CASGRDRSNERLF. The full-length CDR3 reads as CASGRDRSNERLFF.

As concerns this clone: Any gene name here is a mouse gene name. The read gets to within 1 residue of the CDR3 end, and the germline J gene fills in the rest. The chain joins TRBV19 to TRBJ1-6; 11 nucleotides match TRBD1. TRBJ1-6 is marked as an open reading frame, function uncertain. This CDR3 region has 16 residues. CDR1 is FNHDT, CDR2 SITEND, per germline (reference sequence). The V segment lost 5 bases and the J segment 7 bases; nucleotides outside the gene matches: 8. Incomplete CDR3 DNA: TGTGCCAGCAGCATCGGGACAGGGGGGGGGAATTCGCCCCTCTAC. Its translation is CASSIGTGGGNSPLY. The entire CDR3 protein is CASSIGTGGGNSPLYF.

Of note for this clone: The germline and genes are mouse ones. The missing CDR3 end, 1 residue past where the read stops, is filled in from the germline J gene. The rearrangement links TRBV26 to TRBJ2-7; 12 nucleotides line up with TRBD2. Trimming removed 0 bases from V and 3 bases from J; junction bases left unmatched: 0. CDR1 is KGHPV and CDR2 is FQNQEV in the germline V gene (reference sequence). The CDR3 consists of 15 residues. CDR3 DNA (partial): TGTGCCAGCAGTCTGTCGGACTGGGGGGGCTATGAACAGTAC. Its translation: CASSLSDWGGYEQY. The full CDR3 is CASSLSDWGGYEQYF.

With regard to this clone: Genes and germline come from the mouse. The read gets to within 1 residue of the CDR3 end, and the germline J gene fills in the rest. The chain links TRBV5 to TRBJ2-7, with TRBD1 identical over 7 bases. The V gene's germline CDR1 is LGHNA and CDR2 YNLKQL (reference sequence). The CDR3 runs 14 residues. V was pared by 4 bases and J by 0 bases, with 3 bases of the junction left unmatched. CDR3 residues: CASSLRDSSYEQYF. The CDR3 bases that were read are TGTGCCAGCAGCCTCCGGGACAGCTCCTATGAACAGTAC.

This clone was detected a few times. Mouse gene names and germline throughout. The read is 1 residue too short to cover the CDR3 end, so that end is filled in from the germline J gene. The V and J genes are TRBV4 and TRBJ2-4; 11 bases align to TRBD2. This CDR3 is built from 13 residues. CDR1 and CDR2 (germline): LGHDT, YNNKQL (reference sequence). The junction had 1 base not matched to a gene; V was cut back by 5 bases and J by 6 bases. CDR3 region: CASSRDWGNTLYF. The CDR3 DNA, read in part, is TGTGCCAGCAGCCGGGACTGGGGGAACACCTTGTAC.

This clone was picked up one time. Each gene name is a mouse one. The read ends 1 residue early relative to the CDR3; the germline J gene fills the gap. The rearrangement uses TRBV13-2 and TRBJ1-2; D is unclear. V lost 3 bases to trimming and J lost 0 bases, with 3 bases between them. The CDR3 covers 12 residues. Looked up from germline, CDR1 is NNHNN and CDR2 is SYGAGS (reference sequence). CDR3 DNA, as far as it was read: TGTGCCAGCGGTGCAGCAAACTCCGACTACACC. It specifies CASGAANSDYT. The whole CDR3 protein is CASGAANSDYTF.

As for this clone: Genes and germline are mouse. The read halts 1 residue ahead of the CDR3 end, with the missing end drawn from the germline J gene. The chain couples TRBV20 to TRBJ2-3; tentative D call: TRBD2 (6 bases). Germline V gives CDR1 GFQATS, CDR2 STVNSAI. V lost 5 bases, J lost 0 bases, and 9 bases lay in between. The CDR3 totals 13 residues. CDR3: CGAPGTSAETLYF. The sequenced CDR3 bases are TGTGGTGCTCCAGGGACTAGTGCAGAAACGCTGTAT.

Comments on this clone: Mouse gene names apply. With the read ending 1 residue before the CDR3 end, the germline J gene is used to fill in that end. The chain employs TRBV13-1 and TRBJ1-1; TRBD1 matches at 9 bases. This CDR3 has 15 amino acids. Germline V gene lookup returns CDR1 NSHNY and CDR2 SYGAGN. V dropped 2 bases and J dropped 1; count of bases not matched to a gene: 3. CDR3 DNA (partial): TGTGCCAGCAGTGACCGGGACAGGGAAAACACAGAAGTCTTC. Translated, it gives CASSDRDRENTEVF. In full, the CDR3 is CASSDRDRENTEVFF.

Of note for this clone: Gene names denote mouse genes. The read finishes 1 residue shy of the CDR3 end, and the germline J gene is used to complete it. V and J are TRBV13-3 and TRBJ2-7; D not certain. V was pared by 3 bases and J by 3 bases, with 7 bases between. Germline V CDR1 and CDR2: NNHDY, SYVADS. This CDR3 is built from 12 residues. The CDR3 loop reads CASSAQVYEQYF. CDR3 DNA, as far as it was read: TGTGCCAGCAGTGCGCAGGTCTATGAACAGTAC.